The 20 T cell receptor beta chains below all came from one sample that was sequenced in a study of cytomegalovirus exposure and HLA in healthy donors. PCR used 60 Vbeta primers and 13 Jbeta primers. Libraries were prepared by immunoSEQ multiplex PCR; TCRdb keeps only in-frame clonotypes and omits some of them. Seen here are under 130,000 clones, around 78% observed once, and the top ten hold roughly 5%. Sequenced: PBMCs. These TCRs come from a male donor in good health and CMV-seronegative.

The V call is TRBV11-3, the J call TRBJ2-1; 11 bases are shared with TRBD2. The CDR3 extends over 14 amino acids. Losses at the gene ends were 4 bases for V and 12 bases for J; bases not matched to a gene: 8. Looked up from germline, CDR1 is SGHNT and CDR2 is YENEEA. As DNA, the CDR3 is TGTGCCAGCAGCTCATGGACTAGCGGGCCTTGGCAGTTCTTC. Encoded protein: CASSSWTSGPWQFF.

A few counts support this clone. The chain links TRBV5-1 to TRBJ2-2; D may be TRBD1 (6 bases). CDR3 length: 16 amino acids. V shed 0 bases and J shed 1 base, with 10 bases lying between them. From germline, CDR1 is SGHRS and CDR2 YFSETQ. The CDR3 coding sequence is TGCGCCAGCAGCTTGGGGCAGGGGTTGAACACCGGGGAGCTGTTTTTT. Translated, it gives CASSLGQGLNTGELFF.

In nucleotides, the CDR3 is TGTGCCATCGGATCAGGGAACAATCAGCCCCAGCATTTT. It yields the protein CAIGSGNNQPQHF. This sequence joins TRBV10-3 and TRBJ1-5; weak D call: TRBD1 (5 bases). CDR1 and CDR2 (germline): ENHRY, SYGVKD. V gave up 8 bases and J gave up 3 bases, with 11 bases separating them. The CDR3 is 13 amino acids.

CDR3 region: CASRGGLSGTGVPWYGYTF. The CDR3 DNA follows: TGCGCCAGCAGAGGGGGGCTCTCGGGGACAGGGGTTCCTTGGTATGGCTACACCTTC. The rearrangement links TRBV5-1 to TRBJ1-2; TRBD1 matches 10 bases. The V segment lost 5 bases and the J segment 5 bases; nucleotides outside the gene matches: 21. The CDR3 extends over 19 amino acids. Per germline, CDR1 SGHRS and CDR2 YFSETQ.

V usage is TRBV6-6 and J usage is TRBJ2-5; no firm D call. CDR1 and CDR2 (germline): MNHNY, SVGAGI (reference sequence). V gave up 0 bases and J gave up 5 bases, with 4 bases separating them. CDR3 length equals 12 residues. DNA of the CDR3: TGTGCCAGCAGTTACTCGCGGGAGACCCAGTACTTC. Residues: CASSYSRETQYF.

This clone has a single count. The chain has TRBV27 and TRBJ2-7; D unclear. The CDR3 spans 12 residues. Germline V gene lookup returns CDR1 MNHEY and CDR2 SMNVEV (reference sequence). Deletions cut 6 bases from V and 7 bases from J, with 13 bases between. Here the CDR3 DNA reads TGTGCCAGCAGCCAATTCGGGTGGGAGCAGTACTTC. Its translation: CASSQFGWEQYF.

The rearrangement joins TRBV6-6 to TRBJ2-7; 10 nucleotides align to TRBD2. Unmatched junction bases numbered 6, after V lost 5 bases and J lost 2 bases. Germline CDR1 reads MNHNY; CDR2 reads SVGAGI (reference sequence). The CDR3 runs to 15 residues. CDR3 residues: CASSQGTSEAYEQYF. The CDR3 bases are TGTGCCAGCAGTCAAGGGACTAGCGAGGCCTACGAGCAGTACTTC.

This clone was seen a handful of times. The rearrangement links TRBV6-1 to TRBJ1-1; possible D gene TRBD1, 6 bases. V lost 6 bases and J 0 bases, leaving 11 bases between the germline ends. CDR3 size: 14 residues. CDR1 is MNHNS, CDR2 SASEGT, per germline. The CDR3 coding sequence is TGTGCCAGCAGCGGACAGTTTATGAACACTGAAGCTTTCTTT. This gives the protein CASSGQFMNTEAFF.

This clone has just one count. This sequence joins TRBV19 and TRBJ2-1, with D possibly being TRBD2 (6 bases). This CDR3 has 14 amino acids. Deletions cut 5 bases from V and 12 bases from J, with 20 bases between. Per the germline V gene, CDR1 is LNHDA and CDR2 is SQIVND (reference sequence). The CDR3 protein is CASSGGTPYWGQFF. CDR3 bases: TGTGCCAGTAGTGGGGGGACTCCTTATTGGGGGCAGTTCTTC.

In its sample, this clone was seen once. V is TRBV7-8 and J is TRBJ2-4; 7 nucleotides agree with TRBD2. V trimming: 5 bases; J trimming: 5 bases; junction bases outside the gene matches: 18. CDR1 is SGHVS, CDR2 FQNEAQ, per germline. The CDR3 spans 18 residues. The DNA of the CDR3 is TGTGCCAGCAGCCTACCCCCTAGCGGATTTAGCGGGCAAAACATTCAGTACTTC. Translating gives CASSLPPSGFSGQNIQYF.

The chain uses TRBV5-1 and TRBJ2-5; TRBD1 aligns across 9 bases. The J call may be wrong; the DNA end is better matched by TRBJ2-7. CDR3 length: 14 amino acids. Germline V gives CDR1 SGHRS, CDR2 YFSETQ. The DNA of the CDR3 is TGCGCCAGCAGTCAACTAGGACAGGGGCTCGAGCAGTACTTC. It codes for CASSQLGQGLEQYF.

This chain links TRBV9 with TRBJ2-2; 8 nucleotides line up with TRBD2. The CDR3 consists of 17 residues. Trimming cost V 4 bases and J 0 bases; bases outside gene matches: 8. Germline assignment: CDR1 SGDLS and CDR2 YYNGEE. DNA of the CDR3: TGTGCCAGCAGCCCCCGACTAGCGCCCTCGAACACCGGGGAGCTGTTTTTT. Amino acids: CASSPRLAPSNTGELFF.

The chain has TRBV7-3 and TRBJ2-6; D remains unclear. Trimming removed 5 bases from V and 2 bases from J, with 7 bases in between. Germline assignment: CDR1 SGHTA and CDR2 FQGTGA. This CDR3 contains 14 residues. The CDR3 spells CASSTSTGANVLTF. DNA of the CDR3: TGTGCCAGCAGCACCTCTACTGGGGCCAACGTCCTGACTTTC.

The V and J genes are TRBV14 and TRBJ1-4; 8 bases agree with TRBD1. V gave up 4 bases and J gave up 4 bases; unmatched junction bases: 11. The CDR3 is made up of 17 amino acids. Germline V gives CDR1 SGHDN, CDR2 FVKESK. The CDR3 is CASSRAPGQVFNEKLFF. CDR3 nucleotides: TGTGCCAGCAGCCGAGCACCGGGACAGGTCTTTAATGAAAAACTGTTTTTT. Filled out from reference TRBV14 and TRBJ1-4, the complete variable domain reads EAGVTQFPSHSVIEKGQTVTLRCDPISGHDNLYWYRRVMGKEIKFLLHFVKESKQDESGMPNNRFLAERTGGTYSTLKVQPAELEDSGVYFCASSRAPGQVFNEKLFFGSGTQLSVL.

This clone was picked up one time. The rearrangement joins TRBV12-5 to TRBJ1-1, with a weak D call TRBD1 (5 bases). V lost 1 base, J lost 5 bases, and 11 bases lay in between. Germline lookup yields CDR1 LGHNT and CDR2 FRNRAP. This CDR3 spans 14 amino acids. The CDR3 nucleotides are TGTGCTAGTGGTTTGGGGGGCGCGGGGACTGAAGCTTTCTTT. It is translated as CASGLGGAGTEAFF.

This clone was observed a handful of times. This chain links TRBV29-1 with TRBJ2-1; D is unresolved. The CDR3 is made up of 10 amino acids. Germline CDR1 SQVTM, CDR2 ANQGSEA. V lost 7 bases and J 5 bases, leaving 6 bases between the germline ends. The CDR3 sequence: CSALDNEQFF. Written as DNA, the CDR3 is TGCAGCGCGCTAGACAATGAGCAGTTCTTC.

This chain joins TRBV5-1 and TRBJ2-1; D may be TRBD2 (6 bases). The V end lost 0 bases, the J end lost 3 bases, and 10 bases lay between the germline ends. The CDR3 is 15 residues long. Germline-derived CDR1 and CDR2 are SGHRS and YFSETQ. CDR3 protein: CASSLDATSYNEQFF. The CDR3 nucleotides are TGCGCCAGCAGCTTGGATGCGACTAGCTACAATGAGCAGTTCTTC.

V usage is TRBV6-5 and J usage is TRBJ2-1; no reliable D call. This CDR3 is built from 14 residues. The ends were cut back, 6 bases at V and 5 bases at J, with 14 bases in the middle. Per the germline V gene, CDR1 is MNHEY and CDR2 is SVGAGI. The CDR3 DNA follows: TGTGCCAGCAGCTACGATGGCGAGGACAATGAGCAGTTCTTC. Its protein is CASSYDGEDNEQFF.

The chain combines TRBV5-1 with TRBJ2-7; D is possibly TRBD2 (6 bases). The CDR3 spans 14 residues. V gave up 2 bases and J gave up 4 bases, with 13 bases separating them. Germline CDR1 reads SGHRS; CDR2 reads YFSETQ. The CDR3 DNA sequence: TGCGCCAGCAGCTTCTCGCGGGATTGGTACGAGCAGTACTTC. Residues: CASSFSRDWYEQYF.

Notes on this clone: One junction end does not reproduce the germline sequence, and a read error may be involved. The rearrangement links TRBV7-9 to TRBJ1-1; unclear D gene. This CDR3 is built from 14 residues. Germline-derived CDR1 and CDR2 are SEHNR and FQNEAQ (reference sequence). The CDR3 sequence is CSSSSGLVNTEAFF. For the CDR3, the DNA is TGTTCCAGCAGCTCTGGACTTGTAAACACTGAAGCTTTCTTT.